This T cell receptor beta chain was found in a study of T cells in Graves' hyperthyroidism and ophthalmopathy. Study-level points and caveats: The majority of expanded thyroid clonotypes above 0.001 also appeared in blood.

Amplification targeted TCR beta CDR3 regions from RNA transcripts. Initially, a first-round RT-PCR of the TCR CDR3 employed the HTBI primer set. TCRdb reprocessed the multiplex PCR reads via MiXCR and lists one record per CDR3 protein. This sample has some 180,000 distinct CDR3 sequences, with roughly 17% found just once. The definition of stable Graves' hyperthyroidism was no ophthalmopathy progression within 18 months. Trimming left V 6 bases short and J 4 bases short, with 18 bases between. The CDR3 totals 15 residues. This clonotype occurred many times. Its specificity is not known. This TCR was recovered from a woman aged 45-60 years with Graves' hyperthyroidism. The chain links TRBV12-3 or TRBV12-4 to TRBJ2-5, with D unclear. Sequencing was performed on blood. CDR3: CASSPTPPKGETQYF. The CDR3 DNA follows: TGTGCCAGCAGCCCTACTCCCCCAAAAGGAGAGACCCAGTACTTC.